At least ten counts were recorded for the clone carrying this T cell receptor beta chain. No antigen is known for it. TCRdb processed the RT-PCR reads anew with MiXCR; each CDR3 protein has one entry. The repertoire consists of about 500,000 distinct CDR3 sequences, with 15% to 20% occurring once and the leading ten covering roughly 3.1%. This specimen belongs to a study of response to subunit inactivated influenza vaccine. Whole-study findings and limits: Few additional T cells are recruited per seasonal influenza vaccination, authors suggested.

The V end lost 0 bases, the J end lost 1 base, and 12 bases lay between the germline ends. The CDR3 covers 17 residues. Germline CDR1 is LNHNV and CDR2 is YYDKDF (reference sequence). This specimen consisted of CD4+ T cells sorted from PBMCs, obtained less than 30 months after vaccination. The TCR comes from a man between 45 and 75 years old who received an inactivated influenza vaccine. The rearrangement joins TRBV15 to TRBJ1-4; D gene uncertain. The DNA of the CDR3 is TGTGCCACCAGCAGAGACCTTCCCGCAAGAACTAATGAAAAACTGTTTTTT. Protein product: CATSRDLPARTNEKLFF.